The clone carrying this T cell receptor beta chain was seen a handful of times. Its specificity is unknown. The sample comes from a study of cytomegalovirus exposure and HLA in healthy donors. Study-wide findings and caveats: Most subjects' HLA-A and HLA-B alleles were reportedly predicted from TCR beta sequences. The authors listed 164 TCR beta chains as cytomegalovirus-associated.

J lost 4 bases, V lost 2 bases, and 7 bases had no gene match. The CDR3 consists of 15 residues. CDR1 and CDR2 (germline): MNHEY, SVGAGI. Donors likely had unrecorded immune exposures despite being nominally healthy when sampled. Amplification used 60 Vbeta primers and 13 Jbeta primers. The table came from immunoSEQ multiplex PCR; TCRdb's copy has only in-frame clones and leaves some out. The sample lists approximately 120,000 clones, 60% to 85% occurring once. V and J are TRBV6-5 and TRBJ1-2, with TRBD1 identical over 7 bases. Sequenced sample: PBMCs. This clonotype originated in a female donor in good health and CMV-seronegative. CDR3 DNA sequence: TGTGCCAGCAGTTACGGGGACAGAACCCTCTATGGCTACACCTTC. It is translated as CASSYGDRTLYGYTF.